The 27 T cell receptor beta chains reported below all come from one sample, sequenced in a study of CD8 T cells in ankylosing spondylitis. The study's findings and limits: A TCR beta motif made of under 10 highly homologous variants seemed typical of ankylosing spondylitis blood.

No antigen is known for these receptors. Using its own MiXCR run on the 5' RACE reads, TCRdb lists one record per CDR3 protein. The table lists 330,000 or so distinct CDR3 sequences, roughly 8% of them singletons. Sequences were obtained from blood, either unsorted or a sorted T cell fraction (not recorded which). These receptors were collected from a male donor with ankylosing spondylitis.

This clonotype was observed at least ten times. This chain's CDR3 is CSALGFSNEQFF. The CDR3 DNA follows: TGCAGTGCTCTTGGTTTTAGCAATGAGCAGTTCTTC. This chain uses TRBV20-1 with TRBJ2-1; no clear D gene. There are 12 residues in the CDR3. Germline lookup yields CDR1 DFQATT and CDR2 SNEGSKA (reference sequence). The V gene lost 5 bases and the J gene lost 6 bases, with 11 bases spanning the gap.

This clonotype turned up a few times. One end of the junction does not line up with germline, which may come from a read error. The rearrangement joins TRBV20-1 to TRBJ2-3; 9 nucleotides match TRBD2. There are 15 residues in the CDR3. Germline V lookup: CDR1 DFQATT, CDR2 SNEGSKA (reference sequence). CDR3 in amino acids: CSAGEVVAGEDTQYF. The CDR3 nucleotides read TGCAGTGCTGGAGAAGTAGTAGCGGGAGAGGATACGCAGTATTTT.

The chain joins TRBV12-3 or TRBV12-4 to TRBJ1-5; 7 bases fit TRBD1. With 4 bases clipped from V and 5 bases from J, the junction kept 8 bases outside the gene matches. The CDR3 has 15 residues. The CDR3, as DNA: TGTGCCAGCAGTTCCACCCCGACAGGGCATCAGCCCCAGCATTTT. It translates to CASSSTPTGHQPQHF.

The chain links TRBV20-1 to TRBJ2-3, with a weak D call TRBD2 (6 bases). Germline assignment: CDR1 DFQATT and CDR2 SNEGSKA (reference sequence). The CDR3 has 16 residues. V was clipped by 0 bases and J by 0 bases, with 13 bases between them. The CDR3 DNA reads TGCAGTGCTAGAGATGCTAAGCGGGCCAGCACAGATACGCAGTATTTT. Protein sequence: CSARDAKRASTDTQYF.

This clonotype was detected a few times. CDR3 sequence: CASSIQGDGYTF. The CDR3 region has the DNA TGTGCCAGCTCAATACAGGGGGATGGCTACACCTTC. The J gene is TRBJ1-2, the V gene TRBV18, with TRBD1 matching over 8 bases. The V and J ends lost 5 bases and 6 bases, in that order; junction bases with no gene match: 2. The V gene's germline CDR1 is KGHSH and CDR2 LQKENI. CDR3 length: 12 residues.

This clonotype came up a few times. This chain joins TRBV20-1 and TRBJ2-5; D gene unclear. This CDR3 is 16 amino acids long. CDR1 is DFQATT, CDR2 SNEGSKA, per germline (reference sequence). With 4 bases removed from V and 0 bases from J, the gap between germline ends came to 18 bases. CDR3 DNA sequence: TGCAGTGCTACCCCTATCCCAGCGCGATACCAAGAGACCCAGTACTTC. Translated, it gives CSATPIPARYQETQYF.

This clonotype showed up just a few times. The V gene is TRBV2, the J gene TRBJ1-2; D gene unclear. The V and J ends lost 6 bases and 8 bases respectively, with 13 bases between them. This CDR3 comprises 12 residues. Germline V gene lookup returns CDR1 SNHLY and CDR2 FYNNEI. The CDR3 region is CASREDGWGYTF. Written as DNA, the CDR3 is TGTGCCAGCAGAGAGGACGGCTGGGGCTACACCTTC.

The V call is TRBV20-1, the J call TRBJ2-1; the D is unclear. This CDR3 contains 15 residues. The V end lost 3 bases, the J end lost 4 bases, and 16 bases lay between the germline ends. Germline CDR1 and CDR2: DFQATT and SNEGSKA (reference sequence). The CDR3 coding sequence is TGCAGTGCTAGTAGACCGGTGGGCACTTACAATGAGCAGTTCTTC. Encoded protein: CSASRPVGTYNEQFF.

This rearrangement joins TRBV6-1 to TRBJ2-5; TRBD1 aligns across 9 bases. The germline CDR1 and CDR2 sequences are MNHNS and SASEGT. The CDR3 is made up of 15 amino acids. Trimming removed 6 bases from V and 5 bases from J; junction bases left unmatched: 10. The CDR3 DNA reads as TGTGCCAGCAGGGACAGGGGCGCGGTCCAGGAGACCCAGTACTTC. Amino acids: CASRDRGAVQETQYF.

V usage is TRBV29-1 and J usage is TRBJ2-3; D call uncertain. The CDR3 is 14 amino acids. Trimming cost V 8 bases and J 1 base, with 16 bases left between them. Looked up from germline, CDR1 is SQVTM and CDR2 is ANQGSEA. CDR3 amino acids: CSSPSGPGTDTQYF. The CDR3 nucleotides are TGCAGCTCCCCGAGTGGTCCCGGCACAGATACGCAGTATTTT.

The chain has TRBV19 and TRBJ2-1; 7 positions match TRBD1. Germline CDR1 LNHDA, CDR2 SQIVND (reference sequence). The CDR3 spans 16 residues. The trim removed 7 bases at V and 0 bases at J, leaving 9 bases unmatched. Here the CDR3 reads CASIMGRDSSYNEQFF. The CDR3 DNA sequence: TGTGCCAGTATCATGGGCCGGGACAGCTCCTACAATGAGCAGTTCTTC.

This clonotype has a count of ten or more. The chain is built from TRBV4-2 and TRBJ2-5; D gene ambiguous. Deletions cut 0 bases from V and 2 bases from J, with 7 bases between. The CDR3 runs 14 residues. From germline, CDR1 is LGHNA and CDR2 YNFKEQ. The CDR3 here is CASSQDPRQETQYF. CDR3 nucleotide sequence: TGTGCCAGCAGCCAAGATCCTAGGCAAGAGACCCAGTACTTC.

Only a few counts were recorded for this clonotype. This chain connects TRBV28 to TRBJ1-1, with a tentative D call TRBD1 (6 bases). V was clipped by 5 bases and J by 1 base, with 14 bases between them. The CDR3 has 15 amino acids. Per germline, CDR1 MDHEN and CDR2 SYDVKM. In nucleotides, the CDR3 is TGTGCCAGCAGTGGGGCGGGGGCAGAGAACACTGAAGCTTTCTTT. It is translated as CASSGAGAENTEAFF.

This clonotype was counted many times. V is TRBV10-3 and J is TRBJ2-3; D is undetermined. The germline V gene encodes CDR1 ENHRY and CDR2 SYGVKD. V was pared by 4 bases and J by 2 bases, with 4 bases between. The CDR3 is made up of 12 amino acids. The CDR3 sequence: CAISGTTDTQYF. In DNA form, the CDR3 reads TGTGCCATCAGTGGAACCACAGATACGCAGTATTTT.

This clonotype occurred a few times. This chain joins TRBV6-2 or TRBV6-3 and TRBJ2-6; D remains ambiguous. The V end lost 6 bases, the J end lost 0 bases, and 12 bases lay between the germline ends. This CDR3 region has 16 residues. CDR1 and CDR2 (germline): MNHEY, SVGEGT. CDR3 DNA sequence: TGTGCCAGCAGCCGCGGACGGTACTCTGGGGCCAACGTCCTGACTTTC. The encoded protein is CASSRGRYSGANVLTF.

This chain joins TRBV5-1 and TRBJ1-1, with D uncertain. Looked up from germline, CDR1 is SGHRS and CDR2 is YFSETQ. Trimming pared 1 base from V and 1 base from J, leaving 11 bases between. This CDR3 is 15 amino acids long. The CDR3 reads CASSLSGGGNTEAFF. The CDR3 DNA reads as TGCGCCAGCAGCTTGAGTGGCGGCGGGAACACTGAAGCTTTCTTT.

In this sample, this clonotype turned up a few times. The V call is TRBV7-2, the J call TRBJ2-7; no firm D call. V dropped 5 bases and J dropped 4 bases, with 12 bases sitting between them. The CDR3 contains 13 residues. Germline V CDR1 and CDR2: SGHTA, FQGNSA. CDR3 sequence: CASSHSAEYEQYF. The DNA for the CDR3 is TGTGCCAGCAGCCACTCTGCCGAATACGAGCAGTACTTC.

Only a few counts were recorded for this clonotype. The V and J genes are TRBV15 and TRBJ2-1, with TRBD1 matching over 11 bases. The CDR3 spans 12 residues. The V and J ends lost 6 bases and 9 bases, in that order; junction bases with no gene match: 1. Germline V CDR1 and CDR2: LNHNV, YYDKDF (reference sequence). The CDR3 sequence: CATRGTGGEQFF. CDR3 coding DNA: TGTGCCACCAGGGGGACAGGGGGTGAGCAGTTCTTC.

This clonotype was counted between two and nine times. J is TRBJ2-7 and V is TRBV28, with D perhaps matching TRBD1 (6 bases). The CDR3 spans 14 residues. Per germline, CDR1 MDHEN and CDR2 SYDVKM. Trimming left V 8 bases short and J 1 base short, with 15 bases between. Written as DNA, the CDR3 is TGTGCCAGCCTGCCCCAACAGGGTTCCTACGAGCAGTACTTC. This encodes CASLPQQGSYEQYF.

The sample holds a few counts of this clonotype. For the CDR3, the DNA is TGCGCCAGCAGCGTCAGAGTAGAACTCTCCTACGAGCAGTACTTC. It specifies CASSVRVELSYEQYF. This rearrangement joins TRBV5-1 to TRBJ2-7; D call uncertain. Between the trimmed V and J ends, which lost 4 bases and 0 bases, there was a span of 14 bases. The germline V gene has CDR1 SGHRS and CDR2 YFSETQ. CDR3 length: 15 amino acids.

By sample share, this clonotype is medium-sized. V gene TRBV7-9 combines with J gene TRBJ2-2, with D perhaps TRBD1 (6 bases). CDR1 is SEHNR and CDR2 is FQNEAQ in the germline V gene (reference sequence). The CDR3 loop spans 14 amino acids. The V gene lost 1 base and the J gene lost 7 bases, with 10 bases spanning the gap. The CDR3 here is CASSLGTASGELFF. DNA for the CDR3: TGTGCCAGCAGCTTAGGGACAGCGAGCGGGGAGCTGTTTTTT.

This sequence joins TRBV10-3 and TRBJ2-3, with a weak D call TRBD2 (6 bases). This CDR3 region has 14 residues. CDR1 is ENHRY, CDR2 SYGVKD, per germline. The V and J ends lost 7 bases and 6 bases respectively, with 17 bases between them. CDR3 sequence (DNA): TGTGCCATCAAGCCTAGCACCCGGGGGGATACGCAGTATTTT. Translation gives CAIKPSTRGDTQYF.

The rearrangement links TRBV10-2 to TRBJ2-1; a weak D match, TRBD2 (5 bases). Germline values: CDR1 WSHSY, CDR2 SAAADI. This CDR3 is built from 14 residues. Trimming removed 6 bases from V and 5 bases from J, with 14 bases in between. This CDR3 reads CASSLTGSHNEQFF. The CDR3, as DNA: TGCGCCAGCAGCTTGACGGGGTCACACAATGAGCAGTTCTTC.

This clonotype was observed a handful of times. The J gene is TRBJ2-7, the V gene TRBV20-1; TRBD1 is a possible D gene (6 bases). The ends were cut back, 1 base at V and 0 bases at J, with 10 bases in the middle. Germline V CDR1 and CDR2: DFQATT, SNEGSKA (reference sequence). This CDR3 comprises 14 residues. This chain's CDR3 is CSARGTGFSYEQYF. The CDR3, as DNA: TGCAGTGCTAGAGGTACAGGGTTCTCCTACGAGCAGTACTTC.

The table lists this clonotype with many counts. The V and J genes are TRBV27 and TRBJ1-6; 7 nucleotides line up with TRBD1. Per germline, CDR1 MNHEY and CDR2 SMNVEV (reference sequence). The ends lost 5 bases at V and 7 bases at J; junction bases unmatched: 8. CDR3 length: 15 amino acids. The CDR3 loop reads CASSGQDRLNSPLHF. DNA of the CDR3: TGTGCCAGCAGTGGCCAGGACAGGTTGAATTCACCCCTCCACTTT.

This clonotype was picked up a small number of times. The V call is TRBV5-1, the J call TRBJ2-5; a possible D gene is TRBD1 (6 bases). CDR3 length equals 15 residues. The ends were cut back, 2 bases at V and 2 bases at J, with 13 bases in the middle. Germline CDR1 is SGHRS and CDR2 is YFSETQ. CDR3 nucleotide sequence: TGCGCCAGCAGCTTTCCCGGGACATCACAAGAGACCCAGTACTTC. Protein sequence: CASSFPGTSQETQYF. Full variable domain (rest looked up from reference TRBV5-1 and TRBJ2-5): KAGVTQTPRYLIKTRGQQVTLSCSPISGHRSVSWYQQTPGQGLQFLFEYFSETQRNKGNFPGRFSGRQFSNSRSEMNVSTLELGDSALYLCASSFPGTSQETQYFGPGTRLLVL.

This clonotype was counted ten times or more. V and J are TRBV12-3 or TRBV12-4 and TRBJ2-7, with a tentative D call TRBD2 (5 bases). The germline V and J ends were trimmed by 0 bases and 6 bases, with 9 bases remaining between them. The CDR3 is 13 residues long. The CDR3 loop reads CASSLAGAVEQYF. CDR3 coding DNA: TGTGCCAGCAGTTTAGCGGGAGCGGTCGAGCAGTACTTC.